One T cell receptor (beta chain) is described in this entry. Antigen unknown. These data originate in a study of T-cell memory formation after mild COVID-19. Study conclusions and caveats: Those CD4+ clones that contracted were mainly in CM and EM (CD8+ ones in EMRA).

V lost 0 bases to trimming and J lost 6 bases, with 9 bases between them. The CDR3 runs 13 residues. From germline, CDR1 is SGHRS and CDR2 YFSETQ. From the 5' RACE reads, TCRdb called clonotypes with MiXCR, one entry per CDR3 protein. Here the sample spans about 210,000 distinct CDR3 sequences, over 9.5% being singletons. The rearrangement links TRBV5-1 to TRBJ1-1, with D hard to call. This TCR was recovered from a young man who had mild COVID-19 (a few samples of this study predate the infection). Cell type and time point are not known. What was sequenced was PBMCs or a T cell subset sorted from them (not recorded which). Written as DNA, the CDR3 is TGCGCCAGCAGCTTGGACGCGTGGGCTGAAGCTTTCTTT. As protein: CASSLDAWAEAFF.